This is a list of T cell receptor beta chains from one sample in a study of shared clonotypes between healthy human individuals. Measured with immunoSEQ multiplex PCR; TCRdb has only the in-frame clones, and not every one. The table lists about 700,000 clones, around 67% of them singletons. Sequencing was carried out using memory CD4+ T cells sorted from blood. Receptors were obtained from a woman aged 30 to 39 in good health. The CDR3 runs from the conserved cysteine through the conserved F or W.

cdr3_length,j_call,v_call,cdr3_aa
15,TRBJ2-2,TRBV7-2,CASSLMTANTGELFF
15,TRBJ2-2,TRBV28,CASSLWAENTGELFF
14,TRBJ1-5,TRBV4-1,CASSQGSGHQPQHF
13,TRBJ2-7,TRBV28,CASSASGQVKQYF
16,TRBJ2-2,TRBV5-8,CASSRWRSSNTGELFF
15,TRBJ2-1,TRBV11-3,CASSLSGSSYNEQFF
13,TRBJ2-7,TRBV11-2,CASSLGIYYEQYF
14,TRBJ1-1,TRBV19,CASTRDRQNTEAFF
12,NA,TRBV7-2,CASSLGWYEQYF
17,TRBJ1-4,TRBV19,CASSMGLVLTSQEKLFF
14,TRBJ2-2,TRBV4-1,CASTRLPGTGELFF
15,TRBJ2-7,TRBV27,CASRPKPQGRYEQYF
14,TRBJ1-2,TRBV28,CASSFVGWNYGYTF
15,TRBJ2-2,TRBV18,CASSPDGGVTGELFF
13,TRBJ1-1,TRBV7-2,CASSLIQGFEAFF
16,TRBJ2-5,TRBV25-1,CASSEGTSGGQETQYF
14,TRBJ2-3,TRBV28,CASLLAGASDTQYF
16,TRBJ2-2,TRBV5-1,CASSLRTSGTAGELFF
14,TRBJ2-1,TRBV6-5,CASSETRTGGEQFF
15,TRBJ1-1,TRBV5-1,CASNPGQGLNTEAFF
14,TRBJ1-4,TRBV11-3,CASSQESRNEKLFF
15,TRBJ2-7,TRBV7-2,CASSFGSGSRYEQYF
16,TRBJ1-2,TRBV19,CASRGGIGTDNYGYTF
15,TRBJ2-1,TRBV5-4,CASKEQALEGNEQFF
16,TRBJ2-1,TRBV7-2,CASSLALAGGDNEQFF
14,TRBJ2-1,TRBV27,CASSYREVYNEQFF